This is a list of T cell receptor beta chains from one sample in a study of CD8 T cells in ankylosing spondylitis. One entry per CDR3 protein results from TCRdb running MiXCR on the 5' RACE reads. The table lists under 950,000 distinct CDR3 sequences, under 20% of them singletons. What was sequenced was blood, either unsorted or a sorted T cell fraction (not recorded which). All receptors come from a male donor with ankylosing spondylitis. Both conserved end residues are part of each CDR3. Each record gives: V gene, D gene, J gene, clone size, CDR3 length, CDR3 protein, CDR3 DNA. The D gene is left open where the match is weak. Size is omitted from some rows. Given values are once, few, many or a class for expanded clones.

V: TRBV3-1; D: NA; J: TRBJ1-6; size: few; length: 16; CDR3: CASSPAGSSYNSPLHF; DNA: TGTGCCAGCAGCCCGGCCGGGTCCTCCTATAATTCACCCCTCCACTTT
V: TRBV9; D: TRBD2; J: TRBJ2-7; size: few; length: 14; CDR3: CASSVKGGVDEQYF; DNA: TGTGCCAGCAGCGTAAAGGGAGGGGTCGACGAGCAGTACTTC
V: TRBV4-1; D: NA; J: TRBJ2-7; size: NA; length: 14; CDR3: CASSQDPAPYEQYF; DNA: TGCGCCAGCAGCCAAGATCCGGCACCCTACGAGCAGTACTTC
V: TRBV3-1; D: TRBD2; J: TRBJ2-1; size: NA; length: 15; CDR3: CASSPLGLDGNEQFF; DNA: TGTGCCAGCAGCCCCTTAGGACTAGATGGGAATGAGCAGTTCTTC
V: TRBV5-6; D: TRBD1; J: TRBJ1-6; size: few; length: 17; CDR3: CASSLGTGKGYNSPLHF; DNA: TGTGCCAGCAGCTTGGGGACAGGGAAGGGGTATAATTCACCCCTCCACTTT
V: TRBV29-1; D: TRBD1; J: TRBJ1-1; size: few; length: 14; CDR3: CSVAGTDMNTEAFF; DNA: TGCAGCGTGGCCGGGACAGATATGAACACTGAAGCTTTCTTT
V: TRBV4-2; D: NA; J: TRBJ2-7; size: NA; length: 14; CDR3: CASSQTGHSYEQYF; DNA: TGTGCCAGCAGCCAAACGGGACATTCCTACGAGCAGTACTTC
V: TRBV20-1; D: NA; J: TRBJ1-2; size: few; length: 14; CDR3: CSAASTEIVYGYTF; DNA: TGCAGTGCCGCCTCGACTGAAATAGTCTATGGCTACACCTTC
V: TRBV11-2; D: NA; J: TRBJ2-5; size: NA; length: 16; CDR3: CASSLGIQAPGETQYF; DNA: TGTGCCAGCAGCTTAGGGATACAGGCCCCAGGGGAGACCCAGTACTTC
V: TRBV20-1; D: TRBD2; J: TRBJ2-2; size: NA; length: 17; CDR3: CSARVTAGRPNTGELFF; DNA: TGCAGTGCTAGAGTTACAGCGGGGCGGCCGAACACCGGGGAGCTGTTTTTT
V: TRBV19; D: NA; J: TRBJ2-7; size: few; length: 14; CDR3: CASSIAGTPWEQYF; DNA: TGTGCCAGTAGTATAGCCGGGACACCGTGGGAGCAGTACTTC
V: TRBV29-1; D: TRBD1; J: TRBJ1-2; size: NA; length: 10; CDR3: CSVGEQGDTF; DNA: TGCAGCGTTGGGGAGCAGGGGGACACCTTC
V: TRBV7-9; D: NA; J: TRBJ2-2; size: many; length: 12; CDR3: CASSLASGELFF; DNA: TGTGCCAGCAGCTTAGCCTCCGGGGAGCTGTTTTTT
V: TRBV28; D: TRBD2; J: TRBJ2-5; size: NA; length: 20; CDR3: CASSSSGTSGREGHSETQYF; DNA: TGTGCCAGCAGTTCATCTGGGACTAGCGGGAGGGAAGGTCATTCAGAGACCCAGTACTTC
V: TRBV20-1; D: TRBD1; J: TRBJ2-2; size: NA; length: 17; CDR3: CSASGFRTGGLTGELFF; DNA: TGCAGTGCTAGTGGATTCCGGACAGGGGGCCTTACCGGGGAGCTGTTTTTT
V: TRBV10-3; D: NA; J: TRBJ2-1; size: NA; length: 18; CDR3: CAISESMGLVEFYNEQFF; DNA: TGTGCCATCAGTGAGTCGATGGGACTTGTTGAATTCTACAATGAGCAGTTCTTC
V: TRBV15; D: NA; J: TRBJ1-2; size: NA; length: 12; CDR3: CATSRDRSGYTF; DNA: TGTGCCACCAGCAGAGATCGGTCTGGCTACACCTTC
V: TRBV6-1; D: TRBD1; J: TRBJ2-7; size: few; length: 14; CDR3: CASNYRGPNYEQYF; DNA: TGTGCCAGCAACTACAGGGGGCCCAACTACGAGCAGTACTTC
V: TRBV6-5; D: NA; J: TRBJ2-1; size: NA; length: 18; CDR3: CASSYSRADWGLYNEQFF; DNA: TGTGCCAGCAGTTACTCGAGGGCCGACTGGGGCCTCTACAATGAGCAGTTCTTC
V: TRBV7-3; D: TRBD2; J: TRBJ2-2; size: NA; length: 17; CDR3: CASSSPGLAGGTGELFF; DNA: TGTGCCAGCAGCTCCCCAGGACTAGCGGGGGGGACCGGGGAGCTGTTTTTT
V: TRBV11-2; D: TRBD2; J: TRBJ2-5; size: NA; length: 16; CDR3: CASSLGVAGDQETQYF; DNA: TGTGCCAGCAGCTTAGGGGTAGCGGGGGACCAAGAGACCCAGTACTTC
V: TRBV12-3/TRBV12-4; D: NA; J: TRBJ1-1; size: few; length: 16; CDR3: CASSLGPNSLNTEAFF; DNA: TGTGCCAGCAGCTTAGGCCCCAATTCTCTGAACACTGAAGCTTTCTTT
V: TRBV5-1; D: NA; J: TRBJ1-4; size: NA; length: 15; CDR3: CASSPVTVVREKLFF; DNA: TGCGCCAGCAGCCCAGTGACGGTGGTACGTGAAAAACTGTTTTTT
V: TRBV7-3; D: TRBD2; J: TRBJ2-6; size: NA; length: 19; CDR3: CASSSGLAGALSGANVLTF; DNA: TGTGCCAGCAGCTCCGGACTAGCGGGAGCCCTCTCTGGGGCCAACGTCCTGACTTTC
V: TRBV6-1; D: NA; J: TRBJ1-5; size: few; length: 13; CDR3: CASSSDVNQPQHF; DNA: TGTGCCAGCAGCTCGGACGTAAATCAGCCCCAGCATTTT
V: TRBV10-3; D: TRBD1; J: TRBJ1-6; size: many; length: 12; CDR3: CAIGTANSPLHF; DNA: TGTGCCATCGGGACAGCTAATTCACCCCTCCACTTT
V: TRBV27; D: TRBD2; J: TRBJ2-2; size: NA; length: 20; CDR3: CASSPTGLAGGYGSTGELFF; DNA: TGTGCCAGCAGCCCGACCGGACTAGCGGGGGGCTACGGATCCACCGGGGAGCTGTTTTTT
V: TRBV10-3; D: NA; J: TRBJ2-3; size: few; length: 16; CDR3: CAISDGTPPGLDTQYF; DNA: TGTGCCATCAGCGACGGGACACCGCCCGGATTGGATACGCAGTATTTT
V: TRBV20-1; D: TRBD2; J: TRBJ2-5; size: few; length: 15; CDR3: CSARTSGRAGETQYF; DNA: TGCAGTGCTAGAACTAGCGGGAGGGCCGGAGAGACCCAGTACTTC
V: TRBV29-1; D: NA; J: TRBJ2-3; size: many; length: 14; CDR3: CSVGGTGGTDTQYF; DNA: TGCAGCGTTGGGGGAACCGGGGGCACAGATACGCAGTATTTT
V: TRBV20-1; D: TRBD2; J: TRBJ2-7; size: NA; length: 15; CDR3: CSARAGGGLQLEQYF; DNA: TGCAGTGCTAGAGCGGGAGGGGGACTCCAATTGGAGCAGTACTTC
V: TRBV7-3; D: TRBD2; J: TRBJ2-7; size: few; length: 14; CDR3: CASSRGVQPYEQYF; DNA: TGTGCCAGCAGCCGGGGGGTGCAGCCCTACGAGCAGTACTTC
V: TRBV7-9; D: TRBD1; J: TRBJ1-1; size: few; length: 15; CDR3: CASSFAGTGGTEAFF; DNA: TGTGCCAGCAGCTTTGCCGGGACAGGCGGCACTGAAGCTTTCTTT
V: TRBV5-5; D: NA; J: TRBJ2-5; size: few; length: 15; CDR3: CASTSYDRTQETQYF; DNA: TGTGCCAGCACCTCATATGACAGGACTCAAGAGACCCAGTACTTC
V: TRBV7-8; D: NA; J: TRBJ2-3; size: few; length: 16; CDR3: CASSSHRDITPDTQYF; DNA: TGTGCCAGCAGTTCACACCGGGACATTACACCAGATACGCAGTATTTT
V: TRBV5-5; D: NA; J: TRBJ2-7; size: many; length: 14; CDR3: CASSLGSETYEQYF; DNA: TGTGCCAGCAGCTTGGGGAGCGAGACCTACGAGCAGTACTTC
V: TRBV12-3/TRBV12-4; D: TRBD1; J: TRBJ2-7; size: many; length: 13; CDR3: CASRRRTGVEQYF; DNA: TGTGCCAGCAGACGCCGGACAGGGGTGGAGCAGTACTTC
V: TRBV12-3/TRBV12-4; D: NA; J: TRBJ1-6; size: NA; length: 12; CDR3: CASSFKVSPLHF; DNA: TGTGCCAGCAGTTTTAAGGTTTCACCCCTCCACTTT
V: TRBV12-3/TRBV12-4; D: NA; J: TRBJ2-3; size: few; length: 17; CDR3: CASSFERGTASTDTQYF; DNA: TGTGCCAGCAGTTTCGAAAGGGGCACTGCTAGCACAGATACGCAGTATTTT
V: TRBV9; D: TRBD2; J: TRBJ2-5; size: few; length: 16; CDR3: CASSVAERGGPETQYF; DNA: TGTGCCAGCAGCGTAGCCGAGCGGGGGGGCCCGGAGACCCAGTACTTC
V: TRBV15; D: NA; J: TRBJ2-1; size: NA; length: 17; CDR3: CATSPPAGQTSYNEQFF; DNA: TGTGCCACCAGCCCGCCAGCGGGACAGACCTCCTACAATGAGCAGTTCTTC
V: TRBV7-9; D: NA; J: TRBJ1-2; size: NA; length: 15; CDR3: CASSFSLQDRYGYTF; DNA: TGTGCCAGCAGCTTCTCCCTCCAGGACCGGTATGGCTACACCTTC
V: TRBV24-1; D: NA; J: TRBJ2-2; size: NA; length: 14; CDR3: CATSDLVQPGELFF; DNA: TGTGCCACCAGTGATTTGGTGCAGCCCGGGGAGCTGTTTTTT
V: TRBV12-3/TRBV12-4; D: NA; J: TRBJ2-1; size: NA; length: 14; CDR3: CASSFQRHGNEQFF; DNA: TGTGCCAGCAGTTTTCAGAGGCATGGCAATGAGCAGTTCTTC
V: TRBV11-3; D: NA; J: TRBJ2-1; size: few; length: 16; CDR3: CASSPLTQVSYNEQFF; DNA: TGTGCCAGCAGCCCACTGACACAAGTCTCCTACAATGAGCAGTTCTTC
V: TRBV29-1; D: NA; J: TRBJ2-3; size: NA; length: 14; CDR3: CSVEAGGTTDTQYF; DNA: TGCAGCGTTGAAGCGGGGGGCACCACAGATACGCAGTATTTT
V: TRBV3-1; D: TRBD2; J: TRBJ2-1; size: few; length: 16; CDR3: CASSPTLLDLGGSAFF; DNA: TGTGCCAGCAGCCCGACCCTTCTGGATCTGGGCGGGAGTGCGTTCTTC
V: TRBV3-1; D: NA; J: TRBJ2-5; size: NA; length: 15; CDR3: CASSQDLGTAETQYF; DNA: TGTGCCAGCAGCCAAGATTTAGGCACGGCGGAGACCCAGTACTTT
V: TRBV10-3; D: TRBD2; J: TRBJ2-3; size: many; length: 18; CDR3: CAISESTSGDVSTDTQYF; DNA: TGTGCCATCAGTGAGTCGACTAGCGGGGACGTAAGCACAGATACGCAGTATTTT
V: TRBV4-2; D: TRBD2; J: TRBJ2-1; size: NA; length: 20; CDR3: CASSQGATSGGAVYGNEQFF; DNA: TGTGCCAGCAGCCAAGGGGCGACTAGCGGGGGGGCTGTTTACGGCAATGAGCAGTTCTTC
V: TRBV5-1; D: NA; J: TRBJ1-6; size: NA; length: 15; CDR3: CASSLVSNDNSPLHF; DNA: TGCGCCAGCAGTCTCGTGAGTAACGATAATTCACCCCTCCACTTT
V: TRBV18; D: TRBD2; J: TRBJ2-7; size: NA; length: 15; CDR3: CASSPIAGLSYEQYF; DNA: TGTGCCAGCTCACCGATAGCGGGACTCTCCTACGAGCAGTACTTC
V: TRBV12-3/TRBV12-4; D: NA; J: TRBJ1-3; size: many; length: 11; CDR3: CASSLKNTIYF; DNA: TGTGCCAGCAGTTTAAAGAACACCATATATTTT
V: TRBV27; D: TRBD2; J: TRBJ2-3; size: few; length: 19; CDR3: CASSLGPGYSAGGTDTQYF; DNA: TGTGCCAGCAGCCTCGGCCCCGGGTACTCAGCGGGGGGCACAGATACGCAGTATTTT
V: TRBV5-1; D: NA; J: TRBJ1-1; size: NA; length: 15; CDR3: CASSLGTGVGTEAFF; DNA: TGCGCCAGCAGCTTGGGTACGGGGGTTGGCACTGAAGCTTTCTTT